This T cell receptor beta chain was sequenced during a study of blood T cell repertoires in COVID-19. At the level of the study: Whether acute or convalescent, the COVID-19 samples came from the United States, Italy and Spain. Sources were T cells, B-cell-depleted T cells, or PBMCs; the material itself was cDNA or gDNA.

The V and J ends lost 4 bases and 4 bases, in that order; junction bases with no gene match: 3. The CDR3 runs to 14 residues. The germline CDR1 and CDR2 sequences are MNHEY and SMNVEV (reference sequence). Source study methods: Nucleated cell number was recorded as an estimate derived from reference gene primer amplification. Sequencing used immunoSEQ multiplex PCR; TCRdb keeps in-frame clones, though not all of them. V and J calls and clone size are copied from that table; D and trimming were computed from the DNA. Of 200,000 or so clones listed, about 82% are singletons. The count of this clone is one. Other DNA sequences from this sample encode an identical CDR3 as well.

V and J are TRBV27 and TRBJ1-1; 10 bases agree with TRBD1. Sequencing input: peripheral blood. The clonotype was recovered from a woman aged 30 to 39 with acute or convalescent COVID-19. CDR3 sequence (DNA): TGTGCCAGCAGTTCCGGGACAGGGGTCACTGAAGCTTTCTTT. Translating gives CASSSGTGVTEAFF.